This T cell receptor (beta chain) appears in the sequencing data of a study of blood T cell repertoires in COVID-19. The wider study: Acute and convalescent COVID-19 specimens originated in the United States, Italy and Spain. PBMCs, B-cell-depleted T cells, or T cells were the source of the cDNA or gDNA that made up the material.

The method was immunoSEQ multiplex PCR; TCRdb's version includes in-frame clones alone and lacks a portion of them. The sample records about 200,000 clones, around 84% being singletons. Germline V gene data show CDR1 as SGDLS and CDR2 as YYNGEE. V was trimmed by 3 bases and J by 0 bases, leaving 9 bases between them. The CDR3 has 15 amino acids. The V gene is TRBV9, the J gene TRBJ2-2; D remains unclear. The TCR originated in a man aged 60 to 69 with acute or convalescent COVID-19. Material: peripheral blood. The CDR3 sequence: CASSARSTNTGELFF. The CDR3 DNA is TGTGCCAGCAGCGCCCGTAGCACGAACACCGGGGAGCTGTTTTTT.